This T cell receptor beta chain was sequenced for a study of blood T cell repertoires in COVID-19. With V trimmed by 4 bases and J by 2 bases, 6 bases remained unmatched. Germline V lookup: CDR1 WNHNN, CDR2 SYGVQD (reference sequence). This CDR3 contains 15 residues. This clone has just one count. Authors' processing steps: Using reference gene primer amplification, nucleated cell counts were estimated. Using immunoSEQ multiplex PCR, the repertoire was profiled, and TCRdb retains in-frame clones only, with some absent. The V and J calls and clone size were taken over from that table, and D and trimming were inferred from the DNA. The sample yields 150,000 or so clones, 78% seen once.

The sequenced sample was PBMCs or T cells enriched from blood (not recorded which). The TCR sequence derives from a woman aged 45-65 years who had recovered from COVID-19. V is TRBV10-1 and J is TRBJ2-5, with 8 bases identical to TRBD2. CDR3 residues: CASSGGLGRQETQYF. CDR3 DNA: TGCGCCAGCAGTGGGGGACTAGGACGGCAAGAGACCCAGTACTTC.